In its sample, the clone carrying this T cell receptor beta chain was seen a few times. Repertoires were generated with immunoSEQ multiplex PCR, while TCRdb's copy carries only in-frame clones and drops some. The table lists around 88,000 clones, roughly 75% of them singletons. This sample is part of a study of a mutant IDH1 vaccine in newly diagnosed glioma. Study information: Earlier treatment was radiotherapy, temozolomide, or both, with most getting both.

The time point is: baseline, week 1 (first vaccination visit). Indicated treatment: pre-vaccination baseline after standard-of-care therapy. This CDR3 is built from 11 residues. Germline values: CDR1 GTSNPN, CDR2 SVGIG (reference sequence). Trimming took off 5 bases at V and 8 bases at J, with 12 bases between the two ends. V and J are TRBV30 and TRBJ1-2; no reliable D call. This TCR derives from a man aged 40-50 years with glioma. The sample was PBMCs, taken from a glioma patient treated with radiotherapy, temozolomide or both. CDR3 amino acids: CAWGEGTGYTF. CDR3 coding DNA: TGTGCCTGGGGAGAGGGAACGGGCTACACCTTC.